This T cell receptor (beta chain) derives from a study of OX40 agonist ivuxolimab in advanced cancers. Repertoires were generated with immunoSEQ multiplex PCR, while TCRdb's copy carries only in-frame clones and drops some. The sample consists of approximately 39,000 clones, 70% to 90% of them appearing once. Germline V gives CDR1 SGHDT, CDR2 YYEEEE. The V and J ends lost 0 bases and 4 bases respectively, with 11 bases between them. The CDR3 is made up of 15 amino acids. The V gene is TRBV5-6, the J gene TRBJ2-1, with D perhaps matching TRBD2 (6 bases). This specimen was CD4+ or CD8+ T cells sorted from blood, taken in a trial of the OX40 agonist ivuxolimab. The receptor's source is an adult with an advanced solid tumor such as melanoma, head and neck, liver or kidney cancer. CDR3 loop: CASSLERVPYNEQFF. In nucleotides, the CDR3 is TGTGCCAGCAGCTTGGAGCGGGTACCGTACAATGAGCAGTTCTTC. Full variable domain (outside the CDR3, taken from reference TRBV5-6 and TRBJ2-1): DAGVTQSPTHLIKTRGQQVTLRCSPKSGHDTVSWYQQALGQGPQFIFQYYEEEERQRGNFPDRFSGHQFPNYSSELNVNALLLGDSALYLCASSLERVPYNEQFFGPGTRLTVL.